The sequence of this T cell receptor (beta chain) was determined in a study of T cells in Graves' hyperthyroidism and ophthalmopathy. The germline V gene encodes CDR1 MNHEY and CDR2 SVGEGT. V lost 2 bases and J lost 9, with 14 bases in between. The CDR3 has 13 amino acids. Graves' hyperthyroidism showing no ophthalmopathy progression within 18 months was considered stable. The authors took PBMCs from 9.5 to 10 ml fresh peripheral blood. RNA transcripts gave rise to amplified TCR beta CDR3 regions. With the HTBI primer set, the TCR CDR3 went through a first round of RT-PCR. TCRdb reprocessed the multiplex PCR reads with MiXCR, giving one entry per CDR3 protein. In the table there are approximately 380,000 distinct CDR3 sequences, roughly 19% of which are singletons. This clonotype was seen repeatedly, ten times or more.

This chain links TRBV6-2 or TRBV6-3 with TRBJ2-7, with D unclear. The receptor comes from a woman aged 18-35 years with Graves' hyperthyroidism. Sequencing was carried out using blood. CDR3 sequence (DNA): TGTGCCAGCAGTTACCCCGTTGATGTCGGGCAGTACTTC. Its translation: CASSYPVDVGQYF.